The 21 T cell receptor beta chains listed next were all sequenced from one sample in a study of pediatric ulcerative colitis. Sequencing used immunoSEQ multiplex PCR; TCRdb keeps in-frame clones, though not all of them. The top ten hold less than 30% of the sample, which has 30,000 to 45,000 clones, around four fifths seen once. Input material: blood. These receptors came from a girl aged 10 to 17 with moderate ulcerative colitis.

The CDR3, as DNA: TGTGCCAGCTCACCTAACACCGGGGAGCTGTTTTTT. Translation: CASSPNTGELFF. The chain has TRBV18 and TRBJ2-2, with D unresolved. The CDR3 length is 12 residues. Germline V gene data show CDR1 as KGHSH and CDR2 as LQKENI. V was cut by 3 bases and J by 2 bases, with 1 base left in between.

This sequence joins TRBV7-9 and TRBJ2-7; 7 bases agree with TRBD1. Germline V CDR1 and CDR2: SEHNR, FQNEAQ (reference sequence). V dropped 6 bases and J dropped 2; count of bases not matched to a gene: 10. The CDR3 is 15 residues long. The CDR3 nucleotides read TGTGCCAGCAGTTTTACGCCCACAGGGGCCTACGAGCAGTACTTC. Translation: CASSFTPTGAYEQYF.

This sequence joins TRBV30 and TRBJ1-6; D uncertain. From germline, CDR1 is GTSNPN and CDR2 SVGIG (reference sequence). This CDR3 is built from 14 residues. The V end lost 4 bases, the J end lost 0 bases, and 7 bases lay between the germline ends. The CDR3 sequence: CAWMKSSYNSPLHF. The CDR3 nucleotides read TGTGCCTGGATGAAGAGCTCCTATAATTCACCCCTCCACTTT.

The chain links TRBV15 to TRBJ2-5; 11 nucleotides match TRBD2. Germline V gives CDR1 LNHNV, CDR2 YYDKDF (reference sequence). The ends lost 1 base at V and 11 bases at J; junction bases unmatched: 15. This CDR3 region has 17 residues. CDR3 amino acids: CATSRGGPPLAGAIQYF. The CDR3, as DNA: TGTGCCACCAGCAGAGGTGGCCCCCCACTAGCGGGGGCGATACAGTACTTC. Full variable domain (remainder filled in from reference TRBV15 and TRBJ2-5): DAMVIQNPRYQVTQFGKPVTLSCSQTLNHNVMYWYQQKSSQAPKLLFHYYDKDFNNEADTPDNFQSRRPNTSFCFLDIRSPGLGDTAMYLCATSRGGPPLAGAIQYFGPGTRLLVL.

This clone was seen just once. J is TRBJ2-6 and V is TRBV5-6; 7 bases align to TRBD1. The V gene end was trimmed by 1 base and the J gene end by 1 base; junction bases not matched to a gene: 5. From germline, CDR1 is SGHDT and CDR2 YYEEEE. The CDR3 sequence is 17 residues long. This chain's CDR3 is CASSLWGTVSGANVLTF. CDR3 in DNA: TGTGCCAGCAGCTTGTGGGGGACAGTTTCTGGGGCCAACGTCCTGACTTTC.

This rearrangement joins TRBV9 to TRBJ2-1; no clear D. Germline V gene lookup returns CDR1 SGDLS and CDR2 YYNGEE. V lost 4 bases to trimming and J lost 1 base, with 15 bases between them. This CDR3 spans 16 amino acids. The CDR3 bases are TGTGCCAGCAGCTTTAGAGGATCACAGTCCTACAATGAGCAGTTCTTC. Amino acids: CASSFRGSQSYNEQFF.

The CDR3 sequence: CASSQASRAGARTGELFF. The CDR3 region has the DNA TGCGCCAGCAGCCAAGCCTCCCGGGCAGGGGCGCGAACCGGGGAGCTGTTTTTT. V usage is TRBV4-1 and J usage is TRBJ2-2; D is perhaps TRBD1 (6 bases). CDR1 and CDR2 from the germline V gene are MGHRA and YSYEKL. This CDR3 is 18 amino acids long. V lost 1 base to trimming and J lost 5 bases, with 20 bases between them.

CDR3 sequence: CASSARGDTEAFF. The CDR3 DNA is TGTGCCAGCAGCGCCAGGGGAGACACTGAAGCTTTCTTT. V gene TRBV9 combines with J gene TRBJ1-1, with a weak D call TRBD1 (6 bases). The CDR3 loop spans 13 amino acids. The V end was cut by 3 bases, the J end by 3 bases, with 9 bases between. Germline CDR1 SGDLS, CDR2 YYNGEE.

This clone was seen just once. The J gene is TRBJ1-5, the V gene TRBV18, with D maybe TRBD1 (5 bases). The CDR3 is made up of 15 amino acids. Germline loops: CDR1 KGHSH, CDR2 LQKENI. V gave up 2 bases and J gave up 9 bases, with 17 bases separating them. CDR3 region: CASSPMPQGPGPQHF. The CDR3 bases are TGTGCCAGCTCACCAATGCCGCAGGGACCGGGGCCCCAGCATTTT. Complete variable domain (other parts from reference TRBV18 and TRBJ1-5): NAGVMQNPRHLVRRRGQEARLRCSPMKGHSHVYWYRQLPEEGLKFMVYLQKENIIDESGMPKERFSAEFPKEGPSILRIQQVVRGDSAAYFCASSPMPQGPGPQHFGDGTRLSIL.

The chain joins TRBV2 to TRBJ2-3, with 7 nucleotides matching TRBD2. The germline gives CDR1 SNHLY, CDR2 FYNNEI. The CDR3 runs to 14 residues. Trimming cost V 9 bases and J 2 bases; bases outside gene matches: 8. Written as DNA, the CDR3 is TGTGCCAGTTTGTTGGGGGGGTTCACAGATACGCAGTATTTT. Residues: CASLLGGFTDTQYF.

V and J are TRBV11-2 and TRBJ2-5; TRBD2 might be the D (6 bases). CDR1 is SGHAT and CDR2 is FQNNGV in the germline V gene. The CDR3 totals 15 residues. The V end lost 3 bases, the J end lost 1 base, and 12 bases lay between the germline ends. DNA for the CDR3: TGTGCCAGCAGCTTCGGAGGGACGGGCCAAGAGACCCAGTACTTC. Translating gives CASSFGGTGQETQYF.

The chain joins TRBV4-1 to TRBJ1-5; D is perhaps TRBD1 (6 bases). The germline V gene has CDR1 MGHRA and CDR2 YSYEKL. The CDR3 covers 15 residues. Trimming pared 1 base from V and 4 bases from J, leaving 11 bases between. CDR3 coding DNA: TGCGCCAGCAGCCAAGGACGGGACAATAATCAGCCCCAGCATTTT. This sequence encodes CASSQGRDNNQPQHF.

This clone appeared a single time. This chain connects TRBV6-5 to TRBJ2-1; 9 nucleotides agree with TRBD2. The junction had 3 bases not matched to a gene; V was cut back by 7 bases and J by 5 bases. Germline V gene data show CDR1 as MNHEY and CDR2 as SVGAGI. This CDR3 has 13 residues. CDR3 nucleotide sequence: TGTGCCAGCACTATAGCGGGGGACAATGAGCAGTTCTTC. Translating gives CASTIAGDNEQFF.

The chain has TRBV6-6 and TRBJ2-1; D unresolved. V lost 2 bases and J lost 10, with 9 bases in between. CDR1 and CDR2 (germline): MNHNY, SVGAGI (reference sequence). This CDR3 is 12 amino acids long. CDR3 sequence: CASSYTNREQFF. CDR3 DNA: TGTGCCAGCAGTTACACCAATCGGGAGCAGTTCTTC.

The chain is built from TRBV7-6 and TRBJ2-5, with D tentatively TRBD1 (5 bases). The CDR3 is 15 amino acids. Germline assignment: CDR1 SGHVS and CDR2 FNYEAQ. Deletions cut 0 bases from V and 4 bases from J, with 12 bases between. The CDR3 sequence: CASSLARGYGETQYF. The CDR3 DNA follows: TGTGCCAGCAGCTTAGCTAGGGGTTACGGAGAGACCCAGTACTTC.

V is TRBV9 and J is TRBJ2-1; TRBD1 is a possible D gene (5 bases). CDR3 length: 14 amino acids. The V gene lost 0 bases and the J gene lost 5 bases, with 9 bases spanning the gap. Germline lookup yields CDR1 SGDLS and CDR2 YYNGEE. In DNA, the CDR3 is TGTGCCAGCAGCGTAGGGGGCACCGACAATGAGCAGTTCTTC. Its translation is CASSVGGTDNEQFF.

V is TRBV5-1 and J is TRBJ1-1; no firm D call. Between the trimmed V and J ends, which lost 0 bases and 4 bases, there was a span of 10 bases. Germline V gene data show CDR1 as SGHRS and CDR2 as YFSETQ. The CDR3 runs to 14 residues. Written as DNA, the CDR3 is TGCGCCAGCAGCTTGGACAGCTCGGGCACTGAAGCTTTCTTT. Translating it yields CASSLDSSGTEAFF.

V and J are TRBV19 and TRBJ2-1; D gene ambiguous. Germline CDR1 is LNHDA and CDR2 is SQIVND (reference sequence). This CDR3 region has 12 residues. V shed 10 bases and J shed 9 bases, with 16 bases lying between them. The CDR3 region is CATANFQLEQFF. CDR3 sequence (DNA): TGTGCCACCGCTAATTTTCAGCTTGAGCAGTTCTTC.

The sample holds one count of this clone. The CDR3 protein is CASSQTARQVGLNTEAFF. In DNA form, the CDR3 reads TGCGCCAGCAGTCAAACCGCGAGACAGGTTGGGCTGAACACTGAAGCTTTCTTT. The chain is built from TRBV23-1 and TRBJ1-1; a possible D gene is TRBD1 (6 bases). TRBV23-1 is annotated as an ORF whose role is uncertain. This CDR3 is 18 amino acids long. The ends were cut back, 2 bases at V and 0 bases at J, with 19 bases in the middle.

This clone was found once. The V gene is TRBV15, the J gene TRBJ1-4; 7 positions match TRBD1. This CDR3 spans 15 amino acids. The J segment lost 8 bases and the V segment lost 5 bases, leaving 11 bases of the junction unmatched. CDR1 is LNHNV and CDR2 is YYDKDF in the germline V gene (reference sequence). Here the CDR3 reads CATSPRDSPYEKLFF. The CDR3 nucleotides read TGTGCCACCAGCCCCAGGGACAGCCCATACGAAAAACTGTTTTTT.

The rearrangement links TRBV29-1 to TRBJ2-7; tentative D call: TRBD2 (6 bases). V lost 4 bases to trimming and J lost 7 bases, with 14 bases between them. Germline CDR1 and CDR2: SQVTM and ANQGSEA. The CDR3 has 12 amino acids. CDR3 nucleotides: TGCAGCGTTGTCAGCGGGTCCGTGGAGCAGTACTTC. This translates into CSVVSGSVEQYF.